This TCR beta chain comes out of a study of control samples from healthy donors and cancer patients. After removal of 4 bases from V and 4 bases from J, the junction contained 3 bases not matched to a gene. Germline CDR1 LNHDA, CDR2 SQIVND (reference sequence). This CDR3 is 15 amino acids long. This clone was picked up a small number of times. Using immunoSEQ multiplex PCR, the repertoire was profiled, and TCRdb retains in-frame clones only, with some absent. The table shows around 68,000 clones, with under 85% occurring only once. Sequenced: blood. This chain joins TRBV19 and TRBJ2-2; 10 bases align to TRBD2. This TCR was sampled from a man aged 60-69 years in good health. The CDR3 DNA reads TGTGCCAGTAGTAAAGCGGGAGGGGTCACCGGGGAGCTGTTTTTT. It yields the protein CASSKAGGVTGELFF.